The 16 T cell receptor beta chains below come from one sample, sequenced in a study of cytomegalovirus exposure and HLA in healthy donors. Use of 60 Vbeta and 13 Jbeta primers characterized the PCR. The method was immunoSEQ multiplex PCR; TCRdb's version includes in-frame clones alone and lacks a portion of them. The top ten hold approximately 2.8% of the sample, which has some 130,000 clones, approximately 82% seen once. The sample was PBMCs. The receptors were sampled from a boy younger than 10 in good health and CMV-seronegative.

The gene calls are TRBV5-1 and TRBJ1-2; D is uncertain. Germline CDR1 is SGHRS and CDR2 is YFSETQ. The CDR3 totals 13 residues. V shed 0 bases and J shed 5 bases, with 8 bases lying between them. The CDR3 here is CASSLGGTYGYTF. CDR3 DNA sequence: TGCGCCAGCAGCTTGGGCGGAACTTATGGCTACACCTTC.

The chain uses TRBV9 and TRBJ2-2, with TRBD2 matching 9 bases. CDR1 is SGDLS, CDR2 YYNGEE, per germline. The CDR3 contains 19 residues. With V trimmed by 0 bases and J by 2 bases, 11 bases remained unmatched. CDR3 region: CASSVAGLAGMINTGELFF. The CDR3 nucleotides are TGTGCCAGCAGCGTAGCCGGGCTAGCGGGGATGATTAACACCGGGGAGCTGTTTTTT.

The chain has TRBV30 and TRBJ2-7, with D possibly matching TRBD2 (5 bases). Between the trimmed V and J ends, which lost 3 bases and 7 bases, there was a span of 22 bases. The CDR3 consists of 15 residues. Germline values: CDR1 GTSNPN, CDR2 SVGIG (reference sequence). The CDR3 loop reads CAWSMRLSAPGEQYV. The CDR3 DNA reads TGTGCCTGGAGCATGAGGCTATCGGCCCCGGGGGAGCAGTACGTC.

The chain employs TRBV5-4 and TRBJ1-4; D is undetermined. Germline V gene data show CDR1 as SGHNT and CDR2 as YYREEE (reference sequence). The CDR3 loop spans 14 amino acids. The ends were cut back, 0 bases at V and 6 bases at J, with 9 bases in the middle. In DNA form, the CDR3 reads TGTGCCAGCAGCTTGGATGGAGACCATGAAAAACTGTTTTTT. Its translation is CASSLDGDHEKLFF.

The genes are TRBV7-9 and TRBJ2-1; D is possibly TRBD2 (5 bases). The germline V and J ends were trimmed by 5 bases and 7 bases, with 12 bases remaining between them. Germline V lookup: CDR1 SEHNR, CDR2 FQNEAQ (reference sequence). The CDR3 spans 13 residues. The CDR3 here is CASSQDSLNEQFF. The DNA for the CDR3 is TGTGCCAGCAGCCAGGACTCCCTTAATGAGCAGTTCTTC.

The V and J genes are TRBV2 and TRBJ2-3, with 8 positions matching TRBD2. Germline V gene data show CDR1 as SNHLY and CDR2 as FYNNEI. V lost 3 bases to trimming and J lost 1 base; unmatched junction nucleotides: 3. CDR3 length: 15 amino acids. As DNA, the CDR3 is TGTGCCAGCAGTGAGGGGCGGGAGGGCACAGATACGCAGTATTTT. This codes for CASSEGREGTDTQYF.

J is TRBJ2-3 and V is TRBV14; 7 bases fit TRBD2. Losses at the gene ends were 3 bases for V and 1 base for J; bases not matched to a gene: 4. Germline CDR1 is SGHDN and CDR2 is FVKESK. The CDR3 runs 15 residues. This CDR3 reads CASSQRERRTDTQYF. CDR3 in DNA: TGTGCCAGCAGCCAGCGGGAGCGACGCACAGATACGCAGTATTTT.

CDR3 region: CASSSTTGSGRTEAFF. CDR3 DNA sequence: TGTGCCAGCAGCTCTACTACTGGTTCAGGGAGGACTGAAGCTTTCTTT. V is TRBV7-9 and J is TRBJ1-1; D is possibly TRBD1 (5 bases). Trimming removed 4 bases at V and 5 bases at J, with 20 bases between. CDR1 SEHNR and CDR2 FQNEAQ come from the germline V gene (reference sequence). This CDR3 comprises 16 residues. Full variable domain (remainder filled in from reference TRBV7-9 and TRBJ1-1): DTGVSQNPRHKITKRGQNVTFRCDPISEHNRLYWYRQTLGQGPEFLTYFQNEAQLEKSRLLSDRFSAERPKGSFSTLEIQRTEQGDSAMYLCASSSTTGSGRTEAFFGQGTRLTVV.

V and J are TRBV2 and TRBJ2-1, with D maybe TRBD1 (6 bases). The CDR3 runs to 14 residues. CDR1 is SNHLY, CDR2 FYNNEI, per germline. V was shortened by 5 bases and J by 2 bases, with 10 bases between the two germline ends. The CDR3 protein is CASSPWTAYNEQFF. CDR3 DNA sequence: TGTGCCAGCAGTCCCTGGACAGCCTACAATGAGCAGTTCTTC.

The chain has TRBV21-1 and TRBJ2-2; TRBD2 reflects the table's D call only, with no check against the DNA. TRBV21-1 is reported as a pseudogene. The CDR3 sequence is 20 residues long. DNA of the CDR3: TGTGCCAGCAGCAAAGTTTGGGCGCTAGCGGGGCCCCCAAACACCGGGGAGCTGTTTTTT. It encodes CASSKVWALAGPPNTGELFF.

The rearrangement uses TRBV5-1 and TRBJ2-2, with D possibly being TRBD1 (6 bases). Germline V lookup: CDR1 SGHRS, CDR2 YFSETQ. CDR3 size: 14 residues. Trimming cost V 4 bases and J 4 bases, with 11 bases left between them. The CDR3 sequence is CASSPTGSTGELFF. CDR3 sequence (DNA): TGCGCCAGCAGCCCTACAGGGAGCACCGGGGAGCTGTTTTTT.

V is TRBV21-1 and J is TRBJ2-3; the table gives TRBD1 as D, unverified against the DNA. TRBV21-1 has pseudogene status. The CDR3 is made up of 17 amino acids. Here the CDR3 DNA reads TGTGCCAGCAGCAAGTTCAGCCTGGGCCGTGGCACAGATACGCAGTATTTT. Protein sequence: CASSKFSLGRGTDTQYF.

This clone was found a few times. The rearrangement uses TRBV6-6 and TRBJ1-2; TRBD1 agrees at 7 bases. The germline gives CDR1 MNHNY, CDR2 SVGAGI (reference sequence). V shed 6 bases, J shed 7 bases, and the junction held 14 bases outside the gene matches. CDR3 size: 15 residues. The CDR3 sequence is CASRDGAHRGGGYTF. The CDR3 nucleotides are TGTGCCAGCAGAGACGGGGCCCACAGGGGTGGTGGCTACACCTTC.

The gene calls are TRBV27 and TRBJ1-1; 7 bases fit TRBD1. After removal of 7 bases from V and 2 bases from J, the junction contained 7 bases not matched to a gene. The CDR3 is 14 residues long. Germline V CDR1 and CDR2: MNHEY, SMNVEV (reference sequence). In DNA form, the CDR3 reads TGTGCCAGCAAACACAGGGGTCTAAACACTGAAGCTTTCTTT. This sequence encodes CASKHRGLNTEAFF.

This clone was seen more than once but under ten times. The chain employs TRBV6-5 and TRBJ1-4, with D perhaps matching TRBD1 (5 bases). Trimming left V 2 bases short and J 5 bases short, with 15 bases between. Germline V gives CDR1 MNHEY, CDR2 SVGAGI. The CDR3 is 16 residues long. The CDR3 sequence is CASSYGGIEGNEKLFF. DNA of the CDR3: TGTGCCAGCAGTTACGGGGGGATTGAGGGGAATGAAAAACTGTTTTTT.

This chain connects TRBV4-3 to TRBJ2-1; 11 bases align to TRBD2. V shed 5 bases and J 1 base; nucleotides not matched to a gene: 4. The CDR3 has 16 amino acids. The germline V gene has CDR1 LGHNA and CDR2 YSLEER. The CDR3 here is CASSYGLAGSYNEQFF. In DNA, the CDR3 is TGCGCCAGCAGCTACGGACTAGCGGGTTCCTACAATGAGCAGTTCTTC.